This T cell receptor beta chain came from a study of blood T cell repertoires in COVID-19. Study in general: Sources were T cells, B-cell-depleted T cells, or PBMCs; the material itself was cDNA or gDNA.

This clone occurred once. Assay: immunoSEQ multiplex PCR; the TCRdb copy retains only in-frame clones and omits some. The sample holds under 40,000 clones, roughly 93% seen once. Trimming removed 8 bases at V and 6 bases at J, with 14 bases between. The CDR3 length is 13 residues. CDR1 MNHEY and CDR2 SVGAGI come from the germline V gene. Sequencing used peripheral blood. This chain joins TRBV6-5 and TRBJ2-1; no clear D. This TCR was recovered from a human donor in a cohort sampled during active COVID-19. The CDR3 nucleotides read TGTGCCAGCCGACTGAGTAGAGGCAATGAGCAGTTCTTC. Translating gives CASRLSRGNEQFF.